This is a list of T cell receptor beta chains from one sample in a study of blood T cell repertoires in COVID-19. The repertoire was sequenced with immunoSEQ multiplex PCR; TCRdb's copy has only in-frame clones and lacks some. The sample yields about 210,000 clones, 80% to 85% seen once. Material for sequencing was PBMCs or T cells enriched from blood (not recorded which). The receptor source for this set is a woman aged 45 to 65 with acute COVID-19. Both conserved end residues are part of each CDR3. The D gene is left open where the match is weak. Size values are once, few and many counts, or a class for expanded clones, and some rows have none.

>TRBJ2-5|-|TRBV24-1|few
TGTGCCACCAGTGATTCGTTTGGACAGAAAGAGACCCAGTACTTC
CATSDSFGQKETQYF
>TRBJ1-5|-|TRBV7-2|once
TGTGCCAGCAGCTCAAGGGACACGGAATATCAGCCCCAGCATTTT
CASSSRDTEYQPQHF
>TRBJ2-7|TRBD1|TRBV29-1|once
TGCAGCGTTCAGACAGGGGGGACCTACGAGCAGTACTTC
CSVQTGGTYEQYF
>TRBJ1-1|TRBD1|TRBV28|-
TGTGCCAGCAGCCCAGGTAGGGGGACAGGTTCCAGGACTGAAGCTTTCTTT
CASSPGRGTGSRTEAFF
>TRBJ2-6|TRBD1|TRBV7-6|few
TGTGCCAGCAGCTTATTCGGGACAGGGGGCACCGGGGCCAACGTCCTGACTTTC
CASSLFGTGGTGANVLTF
>TRBJ1-3|-|TRBV14|-
TGTGCCAGCAGCCAAACTCTACTGGACAGTCTCTCTGGAAACACCATATATTTT
CASSQTLLDSLSGNTIYF
>TRBJ2-3|-|TRBV9|once
TGTGCCAGCAGCGACCGAGGAGTCACAGATACGCAGTATTTT
CASSDRGVTDTQYF
>TRBJ2-5|-|TRBV21-1|-
TGTGCCAGCAGCCCGCGGCCCCCATGGCATCAAGAGACCCAGTACTTC
CASSPRPPWHQETQYF
>TRBJ1-6|-|TRBV2|-
TGTGCCAGCAGTCGGGACAACTCCTCACCCCTCCACTTT
CASSRDNSSPLHF
>TRBJ1-5|-|TRBV19|-
TGTGCCAGTAAAAAAGGGATACAGGATACCGATCAGCCCCAGCATTTT
CASKKGIQDTDQPQHF
>TRBJ2-2|-|TRBV14|-
TGTGCCAGCAGCCAAGTTCTAGCCGGGGAGCTGTTTTTT
CASSQVLAGELFF
>TRBJ2-1|-|TRBV7-2|-
TGTGCCAGCAGCTTACTGCGCGGGGCCGCAATTGTAGACAATGAGCAGTTCTTC
CASSLLRGAAIVDNEQFF
>TRBJ2-2|TRBD1|TRBV7-9|-
TGTGCCAGCAGCATACAGGGGGCGCTCGGCGGGGAGCTGTTTTTT
CASSIQGALGGELFF
>TRBJ2-7|-|TRBV7-2|-
TGTGCCAGCAGCTCACCGCCGCTAGGCTCCGAGCAGTACTTC
CASSSPPLGSEQYF
>TRBJ2-7|-|TRBV14|medium-sized
TGTGCCAGCAGCCTGAACAGGGCCTCCTACGAGCAGTACTTC
CASSLNRASYEQYF
>TRBJ2-7|TRBD2|TRBV7-2|few
TGTGCCAGCAGCGGCCGGGGAGGGTCTCCTCGGGGGGAGCAGTACTTC
CASSGRGGSPRGEQYF